A single sample gave rise to the 30 T cell receptor beta chains below, sequenced in a study of control samples from healthy donors and cancer patients (TCRdb year 2020). Preparation of the library involved the immunoSEQ multiplex PCR assay. TCRdb carries this immuneACCESS record with in-frame sequences only. Its versions omit some clonotypes, under half of them owing to an unresolved V gene in the studies checked, with the rest unexplained. Present in this sample are some 79,000 clones, roughly 90% of which were seen just once. Of the sample, over 3.5% falls within the top ten clones. The sample consisted of blood. These receptors were obtained from a woman aged 45-59 years in good health.

This clone was detected once. The chain is built from TRBV7-3 and TRBJ1-1; D uncertain. The CDR3 is 16 amino acids. Germline CDR1 and CDR2: SGHTA and FQGTGA. The V gene lost 5 bases and the J gene lost 4 bases, with 20 bases spanning the gap. CDR3 amino acids: CASSPRGGGGITEAFF. The CDR3 bases are TGTGCCAGCAGCCCCCGGGGAGGTGGTGGTATCACTGAAGCTTTCTTT. Full variable domain (remainder filled in from reference TRBV7-3 and TRBJ1-1): GAGVSQTPSNKVTEKGKYVELRCDPISGHTALYWYRQSLGQGPEFLIYFQGTGAADDSGLPNDRFFAVRPEGSVSTLKIQRTERGDSAVYLCASSPRGGGGITEAFFGQGTRLTVV.

The gene calls are TRBV19 and TRBJ1-3; D remains unclear. The CDR3 sequence is 15 residues long. The ends were cut back, 5 bases at V and 3 bases at J, with 14 bases in the middle. Looked up from germline, CDR1 is LNHDA and CDR2 is SQIVND (reference sequence). DNA for the CDR3: TGTGCCAGTAGTGCCGCAGCCGGAGGTGGAAACACCATATATTTT. Translation: CASSAAAGGGNTIYF.

The gene calls are TRBV2 and TRBJ2-3; 8 nucleotides line up with TRBD2. J lost 3 bases, V lost 6 bases, and 8 bases had no gene match. This CDR3 has 15 residues. Germline assignment: CDR1 SNHLY and CDR2 FYNNEI. CDR3 protein: CASSGVSGRTDTQYF. The CDR3 region has the DNA TGTGCCAGCAGCGGGGTGAGCGGGAGAACAGATACGCAGTATTTT.

The chain has TRBV15 and TRBJ1-5; D gene unclear. Trimming took 0 bases from V and 2 from J, leaving 8 bases between them. The CDR3 totals 15 residues. Germline CDR1 LNHNV, CDR2 YYDKDF (reference sequence). Here the CDR3 reads CATSRDDGGNQPQHF. CDR3 sequence (DNA): TGTGCCACCAGCAGAGATGATGGGGGCAATCAGCCCCAGCATTTT.

The J gene is TRBJ2-7, the V gene TRBV18, with 12 bases that match TRBD2. Trimming removed 3 bases from V and 5 bases from J; junction bases left unmatched: 2. The germline gives CDR1 KGHSH, CDR2 LQKENI. The CDR3 length is 14 residues. In nucleotides, the CDR3 is TGTGCCAGCTCACCGCTAGCGGGAGGGGACGAGCAGTACTTC. Translation gives CASSPLAGGDEQYF.

This clone was counted between two and nine times. The V call is TRBV2, the J call TRBJ2-6; TRBD1 aligns across 10 bases. The V gene end was trimmed by 5 bases and the J gene end by 0 bases; junction bases not matched to a gene: 10. This CDR3 is 19 amino acids long. The germline V gene encodes CDR1 SNHLY and CDR2 FYNNEI. CDR3: CASSRQGAMLGSGANVLTF. In DNA form, the CDR3 reads TGTGCCAGCAGTCGACAGGGGGCGATGTTAGGCTCTGGGGCCAACGTCCTGACTTTC. The full variable domain, in which reference TRBV2 and TRBJ2-6 provide the parts outside the CDR3, is EPEVTQTPSHQVTQMGQEVILRCVPISNHLYFYWYRQILGQKVEFLVSFYNNEISEKSEIFDDQFSVERPDGSNFTLKIRSTKLEDSAMYFCASSRQGAMLGSGANVLTFGAGSRLTVL.

This clone was seen just once. The CDR3 loop reads CASAFHKNTEAFF. CDR3 in DNA: TGTGCCAGTGCCTTCCACAAGAACACTGAAGCTTTCTTT. This sequence joins TRBV7-2 and TRBJ1-1; D is uncertain. The CDR3 is 13 amino acids. The V gene's germline CDR1 is SGHTA and CDR2 FQGNSA. V shed 9 bases and J shed 1 base, with 12 bases lying between them. The variable domain in full, completed from reference TRBV7-2 and TRBJ1-1, reads GAGVSQSPSNKVTEKGKDVELRCDPISGHTALYWYRQSLGQGLEFLIYFQGNSAPDKSGLPSDRFSAERTGGSVSTLTIQRTQQEDSAVYLCASAFHKNTEAFFGQGTRLTVV.

The chain combines TRBV2 with TRBJ2-3; either TRBD1 or TRBD2 may fit D (5 bases each). This CDR3 has 13 residues. Trimming took 3 bases from V and 7 from J, leaving 11 bases between them. Germline V gene sequence: CDR1 SNHLY, CDR2 FYNNEI. The CDR3 reads CASSDKGSNTQYF. CDR3 sequence (DNA): TGTGCCAGCAGTGACAAGGGGAGTAATACGCAGTATTTT. Variable domain in full (rest from reference TRBV2 and TRBJ2-3): EPEVTQTPSHQVTQMGQEVILRCVPISNHLYFYWYRQILGQKVEFLVSFYNNEISEKSEIFDDQFSVERPDGSNFTLKIRSTKLEDSAMYFCASSDKGSNTQYFGPGTRLTVL.

V gene TRBV11-2 combines with J gene TRBJ2-7, with D tentatively TRBD2 (5 bases). CDR3 size: 14 residues. The germline gives CDR1 SGHAT, CDR2 FQNNGV. Trimming took off 1 base at V and 0 bases at J, with 7 bases between the two ends. The CDR3 here is CASSLGGPSYEQYF. CDR3 nucleotides: TGTGCCAGCAGCTTAGGCGGGCCCTCCTACGAGCAGTACTTC.

V and J are TRBV5-1 and TRBJ1-1; the match to TRBD1 covers 9 bases. The CDR3 is made up of 17 amino acids. Germline trimming cut 6 bases from V and 1 base from J; bases unmatched to any gene: 13. Germline CDR1 reads SGHRS; CDR2 reads YFSETQ. CDR3 in DNA: TGCGCCAGCACCCTTCAATTGGCGGGACAGGGGAACACTGAAGCTTTCTTT. Amino acid sequence: CASTLQLAGQGNTEAFF. Full variable domain (missing parts from reference TRBV5-1 and TRBJ1-1): KAGVTQTPRYLIKTRGQQVTLSCSPISGHRSVSWYQQTPGQGLQFLFEYFSETQRNKGNFPGRFSGRQFSNSRSEMNVSTLELGDSALYLCASTLQLAGQGNTEAFFGQGTRLTVV.

The V gene is TRBV18, the J gene TRBJ1-3; maybe TRBD1 (6 bases). The CDR3 consists of 15 residues. Germline-derived CDR1 and CDR2 are KGHSH and LQKENI. The V end lost 0 bases, the J end lost 3 bases, and 9 bases lay between the germline ends. CDR3 DNA: TGTGCCAGCTCACCACCGAACAGGGATGGAAACACCATATATTTT. Translation: CASSPPNRDGNTIYF.

The CDR3 region has the DNA TGCGCCAGCCGCCTTTTGGGGACAGGGGTATACGAGCAGTACTTC. Amino acid sequence: CASRLLGTGVYEQYF. V gene TRBV4-1 combines with J gene TRBJ2-7, with 10 bases aligning to TRBD1. There are 15 residues in the CDR3. The J segment lost 4 bases and the V segment lost 8 bases, leaving 11 bases of the junction unmatched. The germline CDR1 and CDR2 sequences are MGHRA and YSYEKL.

This clone was detected only a few times. The V gene is TRBV7-9, the J gene TRBJ2-5; 8 positions agree with TRBD2. V dropped 6 bases and J dropped 4; count of bases not matched to a gene: 7. The CDR3 is 14 amino acids. Germline V CDR1 and CDR2: SEHNR, FQNEAQ (reference sequence). Here the CDR3 reads CASRRRAGVETQYF. CDR3 bases: TGTGCCAGCAGGCGGAGAGCGGGAGTAGAGACCCAGTACTTC.

The rearrangement joins TRBV20-1 to TRBJ1-2; D is uncertain. V was clipped by 5 bases and J by 5 bases, with 9 bases between them. Germline V gene data show CDR1 as DFQATT and CDR2 as SNEGSKA (reference sequence). This CDR3 contains 11 residues. CDR3 amino acids: CSAQDDYGYTF. The CDR3 coding sequence is TGCAGTGCTCAGGACGATTATGGCTACACCTTC.

V gene TRBV14 combines with J gene TRBJ2-3, with a possible D match to TRBD2 (5 bases). The germline CDR1 and CDR2 sequences are SGHDN and FVKESK. Trimming left V 3 bases short and J 2 bases short, with 12 bases between. This CDR3 is built from 15 residues. CDR3 in DNA: TGTGCCAGCAGCCAGTTGGACTGGTACACAGATACGCAGTATTTT. It translates to CASSQLDWYTDTQYF. The complete variable domain, with remaining parts taken from reference TRBV14 and TRBJ2-3, reads EAGVTQFPSHSVIEKGQTVTLRCDPISGHDNLYWYRRVMGKEIKFLLHFVKESKQDESGMPNNRFLAERTGGTYSTLKVQPAELEDSGVYFCASSQLDWYTDTQYFGPGTRLTVL.

This chain uses TRBV3-1 (or the pseudogene TRBV3-2) with TRBJ2-7; no definite D call. V shed 0 bases and J shed 2 bases, with 14 bases lying between them. Germline CDR1 reads LGHDT; CDR2 reads YNNKEL (reference sequence). The CDR3 sequence is 16 residues long. This CDR3 is CASSQETAYNPYEQYF. The DNA of the CDR3 is TGTGCCAGCAGCCAAGAAACGGCCTATAATCCCTACGAGCAGTACTTC.

In its sample, this clone was seen once. The CDR3 nucleotides read TGTGCCAGCAGAGGCCTGGACTTGGGACCAGATACGCAGTATTTT. Protein: CASRGLDLGPDTQYF. This rearrangement joins TRBV2 to TRBJ2-3; either TRBD1 or TRBD2 may fit D (5 bases each). The CDR3 is 15 amino acids. CDR1 and CDR2 from the germline V gene are SNHLY and FYNNEI. Trimming left V 6 bases short and J 4 bases short, with 17 bases between. The full variable domain, in which reference TRBV2 and TRBJ2-3 provide the parts outside the CDR3, is EPEVTQTPSHQVTQMGQEVILRCVPISNHLYFYWYRQILGQKVEFLVSFYNNEISEKSEIFDDQFSVERPDGSNFTLKIRSTKLEDSAMYFCASRGLDLGPDTQYFGPGTRLTVL.

This chain links TRBV3-1 (or the pseudogene TRBV3-2) with TRBJ2-7, with TRBD2 as a possible D gene (6 bases). V lost 0 bases and J 3 bases, leaving 12 bases between the germline ends. From germline, CDR1 is LGHDT and CDR2 YNNKEL (reference sequence). This CDR3 region has 15 residues. CDR3 nucleotides: TGTGCCAGCAGCCAAGAGGGGACTCCTTACTACGAGCAGTACTTC. Protein product: CASSQEGTPYYEQYF.

The chain is built from TRBV30 and TRBJ2-7, with a possible D match to TRBD1 (5 bases). CDR1 is GTSNPN, CDR2 SVGIG, per germline (reference sequence). The length of the CDR3 is 13 residues. Trimming removed 5 bases from V and 1 base from J, with 12 bases in between. The CDR3 coding sequence is TGTGCCTGGGGGGCGGACACGTCCTACGAGCAGTACTTC. Its protein product is CAWGADTSYEQYF. The full variable domain, its missing parts supplied by reference TRBV30 and TRBJ2-7, is SQTIHQWPATLVQPVGSPLSLECTVEGTSNPNLYWYRQAAGRGLQLLFYSVGIGQISSEVPQNLSASRPQDRQFILSSKKLLLSDSGFYLCAWGADTSYEQYFGPGTRLTVT.

The chain couples TRBV27 to TRBJ2-5; TRBD2 aligns across 7 bases. The CDR3 runs 13 residues. Germline lookup yields CDR1 MNHEY and CDR2 SMNVEV (reference sequence). V lost 8 bases to trimming and J lost 5 bases; unmatched junction nucleotides: 8. CDR3 sequence reads: CASAGSGGETQYF. The CDR3 DNA reads as TGTGCCAGCGCGGGGTCCGGGGGGGAGACCCAGTACTTC.

J is TRBJ2-3 and V is TRBV3-1 (or the pseudogene TRBV3-2); D unresolved. CDR1 is LGHDT, CDR2 YNNKEL, per germline (reference sequence). V lost 1 base, J lost 2 bases, and 13 bases lay in between. This CDR3 comprises 16 residues. DNA for the CDR3: TGTGCCAGCAGCCAAGCTCTGACCAGGATCACAGATACGCAGTATTTT. It is translated as CASSQALTRITDTQYF.

In its sample, this clone was seen a few times. The chain has TRBV6-5 and TRBJ2-2; D assignment may be TRBD1 or TRBD2 (5 bases each). Per germline, CDR1 MNHEY and CDR2 SVGAGI. V lost 7 bases, J lost 2 bases, and 11 bases lay in between. This CDR3 contains 14 residues. The CDR3 bases are TGTGCCAGCAAAAGGGACCCTAACACCGGGGAGCTGTTTTTT. It yields the protein CASKRDPNTGELFF.

The chain employs TRBV6-5 and TRBJ2-7; no clear D. CDR1 and CDR2 from the germline V gene are MNHEY and SVGAGI. V was clipped by 2 bases and J by 0 bases, with 8 bases between them. CDR3 size: 14 residues. CDR3 loop: CASSYAGRSYEQYF. CDR3 bases: TGTGCCAGCAGTTACGCAGGTCGCTCCTACGAGCAGTACTTC.

This clone was found a few times. The gene calls are TRBV10-3 and TRBJ2-3; D gene unclear. V lost 0 bases, J lost 3 bases, and 10 bases lay in between. There are 15 residues in the CDR3. Germline V CDR1 and CDR2: ENHRY, SYGVKD. CDR3 protein: CAISESISKTDTQYF. The CDR3 coding sequence is TGTGCCATCAGTGAGTCGATCTCAAAAACAGATACGCAGTATTTT.

This clone was counted a few times. This chain joins TRBV28 and TRBJ1-1, with 8 bases identical to TRBD1. The CDR3 contains 19 residues. Trimming cost V 5 bases and J 0 bases; bases outside gene matches: 17. Germline V lookup: CDR1 MDHEN, CDR2 SYDVKM. The CDR3 region is CASSPILPPRTGMNTEAFF. CDR3 DNA sequence: TGTGCCAGCAGTCCCATCCTCCCCCCTCGGACAGGGATGAACACTGAAGCTTTCTTT.

This chain links TRBV7-9 with TRBJ2-2; D unresolved. Germline values: CDR1 SEHNR, CDR2 FQNEAQ (reference sequence). CDR3 size: 14 residues. Trimming left V 1 base short and J 7 bases short, with 10 bases between. The CDR3, as DNA: TGTGCCAGCAGCTTAGACAGATTGATCGGGGAGCTGTTTTTT. It is translated as CASSLDRLIGELFF.

The rearrangement links TRBV27 to TRBJ1-2, with 8 bases matching TRBD1. The ends lost 5 bases at V and 5 bases at J; junction bases unmatched: 7. This CDR3 contains 14 residues. Germline V gene data show CDR1 as MNHEY and CDR2 as SMNVEV (reference sequence). The CDR3 DNA reads TGTGCCAGCAGTACCTTGACAGGGGTATATGGCTACACCTTC. Residues: CASSTLTGVYGYTF.

This rearrangement joins TRBV6-5 to TRBJ2-1; 10 bases agree with TRBD2. V dropped 0 bases and J dropped 10; count of bases not matched to a gene: 6. The CDR3 covers 15 residues. Germline loops: CDR1 MNHEY, CDR2 SVGAGI. CDR3 protein: CASSYSALLAGEQFF. The CDR3 DNA is TGTGCCAGCAGTTACTCTGCCCTACTAGCGGGGGAGCAGTTCTTC.

The V call is TRBV3-1 (or the pseudogene TRBV3-2), the J call TRBJ1-3; 8 nucleotides align to TRBD1. Per germline, CDR1 LGHDT and CDR2 YNNKEL (reference sequence). The CDR3 is 15 residues long. V shed 4 bases and J 5 bases; nucleotides not matched to a gene: 7. CDR3 sequence: CASSPDGQGRNTIYF. The CDR3 coding sequence is TGTGCCAGCAGCCCCGACGGACAGGGAAGAAACACCATATATTTT.

This clone appeared a single time. The rearrangement joins TRBV28 to TRBJ1-1; unclear D gene. The CDR3 totals 15 residues. Germline V gene sequence: CDR1 MDHEN, CDR2 SYDVKM. With 6 bases removed from V and 4 bases from J, the gap between germline ends came to 18 bases. CDR3 DNA sequence: TGTGCCAGCAGCCTTACTTGGGCGTCGGGCACTGAAGCTTTCTTT. It specifies CASSLTWASGTEAFF.